One and the same sample provided the 31 T cell receptor beta chains below, sequenced in a study of CD8 T cells in ankylosing spondylitis. Study observations and caveats: Blood from ankylosing spondylitis patients appeared to carry a characteristic roughly eight-variant TCR beta motif.

Antigen specificity for these receptors is unknown. TCRdb re-called the 5' RACE reads with MiXCR, one entry per CDR3 protein. This sample yields approximately 140,000 distinct CDR3 sequences, of which about 15% are seen a single time; roughly a third belongs to the top ten. Input material: blood, either unsorted or a sorted T cell fraction (not recorded which). Receptor source: a male donor with ankylosing spondylitis.

The chain joins TRBV7-3 to TRBJ2-3; 7 positions match TRBD2. The CDR3 has 15 residues. CDR1 is SGHTA and CDR2 is FQGTGA in the germline V gene. With V trimmed by 4 bases and J by 2 bases, 6 bases remained unmatched. In DNA form, the CDR3 reads TGTGCCAGCAGCTCGTCAGCGGGATTCACAGATACGCAGTATTTT. Its protein product is CASSSSAGFTDTQYF. Full variable domain (outside the CDR3, taken from reference TRBV7-3 and TRBJ2-3): GAGVSQTPSNKVTEKGKYVELRCDPISGHTALYWYRQSLGQGPEFLIYFQGTGAADDSGLPNDRFFAVRPEGSVSTLKIQRTERGDSAVYLCASSSSAGFTDTQYFGPGTRLTVL.

As for this clonotype: At one end the junction does not follow the germline gene, possibly because of a read error. This chain joins TRBV2 and TRBJ1-1; D not certain. Germline CDR1 is SNHLY and CDR2 is FYNNEI. The CDR3 totals 11 residues. The CDR3 is CVSGGPTEAFF. The CDR3 DNA sequence: TGTGTCAGCGGAGGGCCCACTGAAGCTTTCTTT.

The genes are TRBV7-3 and TRBJ2-1, with D tentatively TRBD2 (5 bases). V lost 5 bases and J lost 0, with 11 bases in between. Germline V CDR1 and CDR2: SGHTA, FQGTGA. The CDR3 is 15 residues long. CDR3 DNA sequence: TGTGCCAGCAGCGCGTTGGGGAGCTCCTACAATGAGCAGTTCTTC. It specifies CASSALGSSYNEQFF.

The chain joins TRBV9 to TRBJ2-2; 9 nucleotides match TRBD1. The CDR3 length is 16 residues. The V and J ends lost 3 bases and 6 bases, in that order; junction bases with no gene match: 9. Germline V gene lookup returns CDR1 SGDLS and CDR2 YYNGEE. In DNA, the CDR3 is TGTGCCAGCAGCGGAACCCGGGACAGGGATCCCGGGGAGCTGTTTTTT. Its translation is CASSGTRDRDPGELFF.

V usage is TRBV27 and J usage is TRBJ1-1, with 7 bases identical to TRBD1. The CDR3 extends over 17 amino acids. V lost 6 bases to trimming and J lost 0 bases; unmatched junction nucleotides: 13. Germline V gene data show CDR1 as MNHEY and CDR2 as SMNVEV (reference sequence). The CDR3 DNA reads TGTGCCAGCAGACCAAAAGAACAGGGGTACCTGAACACTGAAGCTTTCTTT. Its translation: CASRPKEQGYLNTEAFF.

This chain joins TRBV7-2 and TRBJ2-1; TRBD1 or TRBD2 may be the D gene (5 bases each). Trimming took off 4 bases at V and 5 bases at J, with 15 bases between the two ends. Germline assignment: CDR1 SGHTA and CDR2 FQGNSA. The CDR3 extends over 15 amino acids. For the CDR3, the DNA is TGTGCCAGCAGCTCTTTGGGGGAGTACCACAATGAGCAGTTCTTC. Translated: CASSSLGEYHNEQFF. Using reference TRBV7-2 and TRBJ2-1 for the parts outside the CDR3, the full variable domain is GAGVSQSPSNKVTEKGKDVELRCDPISGHTALYWYRQSLGQGLEFLIYFQGNSAPDKSGLPSDRFSAERTGGSVSTLTIQRTQQEDSAVYLCASSSLGEYHNEQFFGPGTRLTVL.

This clonotype has ten or more counts. The J gene is TRBJ2-5, the V gene TRBV15; weak D call: TRBD2 (6 bases). The germline gives CDR1 LNHNV, CDR2 YYDKDF (reference sequence). CDR3 length equals 14 residues. The V and J ends lost 1 base and 2 bases respectively, with 8 bases between them. For the CDR3, the DNA is TGTGCCACCAGCAGAGTGCGGGATCAAGAGACCCAGTACTTC. As protein: CATSRVRDQETQYF.

This clonotype was counted only a few times. The chain employs TRBV7-8 and TRBJ2-3; 13 nucleotides match TRBD2. With 4 bases clipped from V and 2 bases from J, the junction kept 6 bases outside the gene matches. Per germline, CDR1 SGHVS and CDR2 FQNEAQ. This CDR3 spans 17 amino acids. This CDR3 reads CASSSVTSGGPTDTQYF. The CDR3 region has the DNA TGTGCCAGCAGCTCAGTGACTAGCGGGGGGCCCACAGATACGCAGTATTTT.

The chain combines TRBV5-5 with TRBJ1-3; D is ambiguous. Germline assignment: CDR1 SGHKS and CDR2 YYEKEE (reference sequence). Trimming pared 1 base from V and 0 bases from J, leaving 8 bases between. CDR3 length: 15 residues. CDR3 in amino acids: CASSLNRNSGNTIYF. For the CDR3, the DNA is TGTGCCAGCAGCTTGAACAGAAACTCTGGAAACACCATATATTTT.

The table lists this clonotype with a few counts. The chain uses TRBV15 and TRBJ2-1, with D unresolved. V lost 0 bases to trimming and J lost 4 bases, with 10 bases between them. Germline V gene sequence: CDR1 LNHNV, CDR2 YYDKDF (reference sequence). CDR3 length equals 15 residues. DNA for the CDR3: TGTGCCACCAGCAGAGATCGAAGTCCATACAATGAGCAGTTCTTC. Translation gives CATSRDRSPYNEQFF.

This clonotype has more than one count but fewer than ten. The chain links TRBV5-6 to TRBJ2-3, with 9 positions matching TRBD1. The length of the CDR3 is 15 residues. Germline V gene data show CDR1 as SGHDT and CDR2 as YYEEEE. V gave up 4 bases and J gave up 4 bases; unmatched junction bases: 7. DNA for the CDR3: TGTGCCAGCAGCCATTCCGGGACAGGGCCAGATACGCAGTATTTT. Its protein product is CASSHSGTGPDTQYF.

A single count supports this clonotype. The V call is TRBV2, the J call TRBJ2-1; 7 positions match TRBD1. V shed 7 bases, J shed 2 bases, and the junction held 11 bases outside the gene matches. CDR3 length: 16 residues. Germline loops: CDR1 SNHLY, CDR2 FYNNEI. The CDR3 is CASTPRDSGPYNEQFF. The CDR3 DNA follows: TGTGCCAGCACCCCCCGGGACAGCGGACCCTACAATGAGCAGTTCTTC. The whole variable domain, remainder taken from reference TRBV2 and TRBJ2-1, is EPEVTQTPSHQVTQMGQEVILRCVPISNHLYFYWYRQILGQKVEFLVSFYNNEISEKSEIFDDQFSVERPDGSNFTLKIRSTKLEDSAMYFCASTPRDSGPYNEQFFGPGTRLTVL.

The chain employs TRBV27 and TRBJ1-1; no firm D call. CDR1 and CDR2 from the germline V gene are MNHEY and SMNVEV (reference sequence). V lost 4 bases to trimming and J lost 5 bases, with 5 bases between them. The CDR3 extends over 11 amino acids. The CDR3 here is CASSYGTEAFF. Written as DNA, the CDR3 is TGTGCCAGCAGTTACGGGACTGAAGCTTTCTTT.

In its sample, this clonotype was seen a few times. The V gene is TRBV6-2 or TRBV6-3, the J gene TRBJ1-2; 7 bases are shared with TRBD1. The V and J ends lost 4 bases and 0 bases, in that order; junction bases with no gene match: 8. Germline V gene data show CDR1 as MNHEY and CDR2 as SVGEGT. There are 16 residues in the CDR3. CDR3 sequence reads: CASSSGTADPNYGYTF. The CDR3 region has the DNA TGTGCCAGCAGTTCCGGGACAGCCGATCCTAACTATGGCTACACCTTC.

This clonotype was seen more than once but under ten times. The chain recombines TRBV7-3 with TRBJ2-2; 9 bases match TRBD2. The CDR3 spans 15 residues. V was clipped by 3 bases and J by 3 bases; unmatched bases: 2. Germline CDR1 SGHTA, CDR2 FQGTGA. The CDR3 nucleotides are TGTGCCAGCAGCTTGGCTAGCGGGGACACCGGGGAGCTGTTTTTT. This codes for CASSLASGDTGELFF.

This clonotype was seen only a few times. The chain uses TRBV20-1 and TRBJ1-1; 8 nucleotides match TRBD1. Germline-derived CDR1 and CDR2 are DFQATT and SNEGSKA (reference sequence). CDR3 length: 13 amino acids. V was pared by 0 bases and J by 7 bases, with 4 bases of the junction left unmatched. CDR3 loop: CSARDRTGFEAFF. CDR3 nucleotides: TGCAGTGCTAGAGATCGGACAGGGTTTGAAGCTTTCTTT.

V is TRBV28 and J is TRBJ1-2, with TRBD1 as a possible D gene (5 bases). The CDR3 consists of 12 residues. The germline V gene has CDR1 MDHEN and CDR2 SYDVKM. Trimming pared 7 bases from V and 8 bases from J, leaving 14 bases between. The CDR3 nucleotides read TGTGCCAGCAATCCCTGGGGGTACGGCTACACCTTC. Translation gives CASNPWGYGYTF.

The CDR3 region has the DNA TGTGCCAGCAGCTTAGCTTCCGGGTTGAACACTGAAGCTTTCTTT. It encodes CASSLASGLNTEAFF. The chain has TRBV7-9 and TRBJ1-1; D is unresolved. V was trimmed by 0 bases and J by 0 bases, leaving 8 bases between them. Germline V lookup: CDR1 SEHNR, CDR2 FQNEAQ (reference sequence). This CDR3 comprises 15 residues.

The chain uses TRBV5-1 and TRBJ2-7; tentative D call: TRBD2 (6 bases). The CDR3 runs 14 residues. The germline V gene encodes CDR1 SGHRS and CDR2 YFSETQ. V was pared by 5 bases and J by 4 bases, with 16 bases between. The DNA of the CDR3 is TGCGCCAGCAGGGCGGGAAGGTCTTTATACGAGCAGTACTTC. Translating it yields CASRAGRSLYEQYF.

The V and J genes are TRBV5-1 and TRBJ1-1, with D tentatively TRBD1 (5 bases). CDR1 and CDR2 from the germline V gene are SGHRS and YFSETQ. The ends were cut back, 4 bases at V and 1 base at J, with 11 bases in the middle. This CDR3 has 14 amino acids. CDR3 region: CASSPGQANTEAFF. The CDR3 region has the DNA TGCGCCAGCAGCCCGGGGCAGGCGAACACTGAAGCTTTCTTT.

The chain joins TRBV5-4 to TRBJ2-2; weak D call: TRBD1 (6 bases). The V and J ends lost 2 bases and 3 bases respectively, with 11 bases between them. Germline CDR1 reads SGHNT; CDR2 reads YYREEE (reference sequence). The length of the CDR3 is 15 residues. The CDR3 here is CASSFSGEYTGELFF. The CDR3 bases are TGTGCCAGCAGCTTCTCAGGGGAGTACACCGGGGAGCTGTTTTTT.

The rearrangement uses TRBV11-3 and TRBJ2-3; no clear D gene. V was shortened by 4 bases and J by 0 bases, with 5 bases between the two germline ends. Germline CDR1 SGHNT, CDR2 YENEEA. The CDR3 is made up of 13 amino acids. The DNA for the CDR3 is TGTGCCAGCAGCTCACAGAGCACAGATACGCAGTATTTT. Amino acids: CASSSQSTDTQYF.

The CDR3 DNA sequence: TGTGCCAGTACCCTCGGGGGCCTAGGCGTATGGCCCCAGCATTTT. Amino acid sequence: CASTLGGLGVWPQHF. The chain recombines TRBV19 with TRBJ1-5, with D tentatively TRBD1 (6 bases). The germline CDR1 and CDR2 sequences are LNHDA and SQIVND (reference sequence). V shed 7 bases and J shed 9 bases, with 22 bases lying between them. This CDR3 region has 15 residues.

This clonotype was seen a handful of times. This rearrangement joins TRBV4-1 to TRBJ2-7; 9 positions match TRBD1. This CDR3 has 19 amino acids. V trimming: 3 bases; J trimming: 3 bases; junction bases outside the gene matches: 18. Germline V gene data show CDR1 as MGHRA and CDR2 as YSYEKL. CDR3 DNA: TGCGCCAGCAGCCATAGATTCCTTTGGACAGGGGATCCCGTCTACGAGCAGTACTTC. This sequence encodes CASSHRFLWTGDPVYEQYF.

In this sample, this clonotype turned up many times. The chain recombines TRBV12-3 or TRBV12-4 with TRBJ1-4; D not resolved. V shed 5 bases and J shed 6 bases, with 10 bases lying between them. The CDR3 loop spans 13 amino acids. As DNA, the CDR3 is TGTGCCAGCAGTCCCCGGAACGATGAAAAACTGTTTTTT. Its protein product is CASSPRNDEKLFF.

This clonotype has more than one count but fewer than ten. This chain joins TRBV9 and TRBJ2-1, with 14 bases that match TRBD2. Germline V gene data show CDR1 as SGDLS and CDR2 as YYNGEE. J was trimmed by 2 bases and V by 4 bases; bases with no gene match: 5. The CDR3 covers 17 residues. The CDR3 spells CASSPPGLAGAYNEQFF. CDR3 nucleotide sequence: TGTGCCAGCAGCCCCCCGGGACTAGCGGGAGCCTACAATGAGCAGTTCTTC.

This clonotype was observed a handful of times. This CDR3 is CASTPGQGVNEQFF. The CDR3 bases are TGTGCCAGCACCCCGGGACAGGGAGTCAATGAGCAGTTCTTC. The rearrangement joins TRBV27 to TRBJ2-1, with 9 positions matching TRBD1. The junction had 7 bases not matched to a gene; V was cut back by 7 bases and J by 6 bases. Germline-derived CDR1 and CDR2 are MNHEY and SMNVEV (reference sequence). The CDR3 runs 14 residues.

In this sample, this clonotype turned up a few times. CDR3 sequence reads: CASSPAGQENTGELFF. DNA of the CDR3: TGTGCCAGCAGCCCCGCCGGACAGGAGAACACCGGGGAGCTGTTTTTT. The rearrangement links TRBV13 to TRBJ2-2; TRBD1 matches at 7 bases. The CDR3 runs to 16 residues. Germline lookup yields CDR1 PRHDT and CDR2 FYEKMQ (reference sequence). V dropped 5 bases and J dropped 1; count of bases not matched to a gene: 7.

This rearrangement joins TRBV6-2 or TRBV6-3 to TRBJ2-7; D may be TRBD2 (7 bases). Germline CDR1 MNHEY, CDR2 SVGEGT. The CDR3 consists of 16 residues. V was cut by 2 bases and J by 4 bases, with 18 bases left in between. Here the CDR3 reads CASSYPRGSGTYEQYF. The CDR3 bases are TGTGCCAGCAGTTACCCTAGGGGGAGCGGGACGTACGAGCAGTACTTC.

This chain connects TRBV20-1 to TRBJ1-3, with D unclear. Germline V lookup: CDR1 DFQATT, CDR2 SNEGSKA (reference sequence). This CDR3 is built from 14 residues. Between the trimmed V and J ends, which lost 7 bases and 0 bases, there was a span of 13 bases. CDR3 DNA sequence: TGCAGTGTGCTGACCAGGAGCTCTGGAAACACCATATATTTT. As protein: CSVLTRSSGNTIYF.

This chain connects TRBV7-2 to TRBJ1-1, with D possibly being TRBD1 (6 bases). V shed 1 base and J shed 6 bases, with 12 bases lying between them. In germline, CDR1 is SGHTA, CDR2 FQGNSA. The CDR3 is 14 residues long. The chain's CDR3 is CASSLVSGGPEAFF. The CDR3 nucleotides read TGTGCCAGCAGCTTAGTGTCCGGGGGGCCTGAAGCTTTCTTT.